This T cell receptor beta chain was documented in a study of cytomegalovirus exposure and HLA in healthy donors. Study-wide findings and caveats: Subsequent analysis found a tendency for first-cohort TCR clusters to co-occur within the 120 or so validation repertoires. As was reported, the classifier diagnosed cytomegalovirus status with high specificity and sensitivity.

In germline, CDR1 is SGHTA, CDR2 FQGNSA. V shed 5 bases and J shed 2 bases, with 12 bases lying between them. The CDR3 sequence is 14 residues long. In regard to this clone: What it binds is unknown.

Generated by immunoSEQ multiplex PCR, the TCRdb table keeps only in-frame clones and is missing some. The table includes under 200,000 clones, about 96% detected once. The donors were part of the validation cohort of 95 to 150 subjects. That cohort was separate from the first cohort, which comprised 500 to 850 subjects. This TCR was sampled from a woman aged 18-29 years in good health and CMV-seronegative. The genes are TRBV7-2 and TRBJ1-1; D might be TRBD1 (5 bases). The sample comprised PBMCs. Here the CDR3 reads CASSRVTVNTEAFF. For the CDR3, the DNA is TGTGCCAGCAGCCGAGTGACAGTTAACACTGAAGCTTTCTTT.